This T cell receptor beta chain appears in the sequencing data of a study of blood T cell repertoires in COVID-19. In the study overall: Whether acute or convalescent, the COVID-19 samples came from the United States, Italy and Spain. Sources were T cells, B-cell-depleted T cells, or PBMCs; the material itself was cDNA or gDNA.

CDR1 is LNHDA, CDR2 SQIVND, per germline (reference sequence). This CDR3 is built from 15 residues. Trimming removed 6 bases from V and 1 base from J; junction bases left unmatched: 7. Original methodology: Quantification of nucleated cells was approximated via reference gene primer amplification. Generated by immunoSEQ multiplex PCR, the TCRdb table keeps only in-frame clones and is missing some. The D gene and trimming were derived from the DNA, and the V and J assignments and clone size from that table. This sample has 100,000 to 150,000 clones, with over 75% found just once. This sequence originates from an elderly woman with acute or convalescent COVID-19. The gene calls are TRBV19 and TRBJ1-1, with 8 bases fitting TRBD1. What was sequenced was peripheral blood. This chain's CDR3 is CASSYQGTGNTEAFF. In DNA form, the CDR3 reads TGTGCCAGTAGCTATCAAGGGACAGGGAACACTGAAGCTTTCTTT.